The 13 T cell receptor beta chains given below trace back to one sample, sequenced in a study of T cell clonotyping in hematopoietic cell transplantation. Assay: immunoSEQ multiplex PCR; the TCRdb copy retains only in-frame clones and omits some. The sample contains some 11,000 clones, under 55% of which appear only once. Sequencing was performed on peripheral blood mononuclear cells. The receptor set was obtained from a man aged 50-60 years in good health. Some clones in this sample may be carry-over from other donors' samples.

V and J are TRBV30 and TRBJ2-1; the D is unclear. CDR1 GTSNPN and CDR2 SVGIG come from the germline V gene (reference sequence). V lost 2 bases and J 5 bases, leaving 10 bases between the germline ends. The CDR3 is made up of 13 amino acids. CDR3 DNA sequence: TGTGCCTGGAGTAAAAGGAGCCACAATGAGCAGTTCTTC. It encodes CAWSKRSHNEQFF.

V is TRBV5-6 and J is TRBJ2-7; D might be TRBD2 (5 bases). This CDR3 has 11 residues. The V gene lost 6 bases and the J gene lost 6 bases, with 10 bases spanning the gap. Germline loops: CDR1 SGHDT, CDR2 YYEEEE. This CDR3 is CASMRAGEQYF. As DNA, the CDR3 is TGTGCCAGCATGCGGGCCGGCGAGCAGTACTTC.

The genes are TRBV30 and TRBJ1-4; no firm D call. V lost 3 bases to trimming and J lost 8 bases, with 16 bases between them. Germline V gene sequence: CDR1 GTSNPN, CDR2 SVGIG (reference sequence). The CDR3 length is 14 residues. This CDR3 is CAWSRTTGGEKLFF. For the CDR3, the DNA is TGTGCCTGGAGCCGGACCACCGGTGGGGAAAAACTGTTTTTT.

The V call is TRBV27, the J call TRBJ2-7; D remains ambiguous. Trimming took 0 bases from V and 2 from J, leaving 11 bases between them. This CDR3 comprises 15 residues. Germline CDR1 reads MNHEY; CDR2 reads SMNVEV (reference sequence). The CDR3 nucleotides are TGTGCCAGCAGTTTATCCCCTGACACAACCTACGAGCAGTACTTC. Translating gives CASSLSPDTTYEQYF.

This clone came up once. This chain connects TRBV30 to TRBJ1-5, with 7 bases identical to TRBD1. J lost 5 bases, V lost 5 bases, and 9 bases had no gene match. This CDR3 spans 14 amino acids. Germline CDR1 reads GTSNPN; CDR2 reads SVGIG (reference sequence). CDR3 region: CAWGKDRDDQPQHF. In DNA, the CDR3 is TGTGCCTGGGGTAAAGACAGGGACGATCAGCCCCAGCATTTT.

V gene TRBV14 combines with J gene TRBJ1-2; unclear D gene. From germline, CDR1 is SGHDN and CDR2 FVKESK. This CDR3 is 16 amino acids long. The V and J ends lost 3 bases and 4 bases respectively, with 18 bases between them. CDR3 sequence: CASSQYGASLFYGYTF. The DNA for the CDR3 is TGTGCCAGCAGCCAGTATGGTGCTAGCCTTTTCTATGGCTACACCTTC.

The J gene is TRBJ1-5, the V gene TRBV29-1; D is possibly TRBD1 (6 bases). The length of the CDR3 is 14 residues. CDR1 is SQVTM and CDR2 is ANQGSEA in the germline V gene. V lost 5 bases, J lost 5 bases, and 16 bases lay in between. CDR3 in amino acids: CSVLIGKGDQPQHF. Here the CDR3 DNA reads TGCAGCGTTCTAATCGGGAAGGGGGATCAGCCCCAGCATTTT. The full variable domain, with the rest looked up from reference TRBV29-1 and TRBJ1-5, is SAVISQKPSRDICQRGTSLTIQCQVDSQVTMMFWYRQQPGQSLTLIATANQGSEATYESGFVIDKFPISRPNLTFSTLTVSNMSPEDSSIYLCSVLIGKGDQPQHFGDGTRLSIL.

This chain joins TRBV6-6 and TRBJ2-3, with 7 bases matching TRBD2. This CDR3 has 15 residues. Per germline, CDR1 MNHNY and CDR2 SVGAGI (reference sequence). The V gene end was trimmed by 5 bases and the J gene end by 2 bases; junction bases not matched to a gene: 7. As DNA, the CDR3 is TGTGCCAGCAGTCTAGCGGCTCCCCCCACAGATACGCAGTATTTT. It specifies CASSLAAPPTDTQYF.

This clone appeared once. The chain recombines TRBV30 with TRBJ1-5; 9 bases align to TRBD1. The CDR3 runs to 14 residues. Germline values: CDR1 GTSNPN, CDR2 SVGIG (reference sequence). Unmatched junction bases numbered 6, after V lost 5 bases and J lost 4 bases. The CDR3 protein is CAWESGTGNQPQHF. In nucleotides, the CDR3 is TGTGCCTGGGAATCCGGGACAGGGAATCAGCCCCAGCATTTT.

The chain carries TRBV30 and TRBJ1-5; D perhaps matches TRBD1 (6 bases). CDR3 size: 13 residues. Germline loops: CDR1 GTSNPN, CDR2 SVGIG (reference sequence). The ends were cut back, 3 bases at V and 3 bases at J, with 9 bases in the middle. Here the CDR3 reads CAWSGQTNQPQHF. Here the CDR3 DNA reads TGTGCCTGGAGCGGACAGACCAATCAGCCCCAGCATTTT.

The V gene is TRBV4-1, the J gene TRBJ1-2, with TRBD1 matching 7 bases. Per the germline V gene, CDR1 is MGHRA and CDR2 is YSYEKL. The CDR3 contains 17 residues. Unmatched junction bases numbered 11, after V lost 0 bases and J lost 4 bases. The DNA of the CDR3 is TGCGCCAGCAGCCAAGACCCCGAGTCCGGGACAGCCTATGGCTACACCTTC. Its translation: CASSQDPESGTAYGYTF.

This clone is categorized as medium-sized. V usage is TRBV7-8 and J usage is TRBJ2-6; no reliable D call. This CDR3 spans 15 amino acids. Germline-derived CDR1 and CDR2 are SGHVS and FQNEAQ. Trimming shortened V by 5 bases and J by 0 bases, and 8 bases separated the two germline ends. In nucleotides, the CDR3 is TGTGCCAGCAGCACGTATAACTCTGGGGCCAACGTCCTGACTTTC. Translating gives CASSTYNSGANVLTF. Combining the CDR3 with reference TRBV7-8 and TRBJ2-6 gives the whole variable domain GAGVSQSPRYKVAKRGQDVALRCDPISGHVSLFWYQQALGQGPEFLTYFQNEAQLDKSGLPSDRFFAERPEGSVSTLKIQRTQQEDSAVYLCASSTYNSGANVLTFGAGSRLTVL.

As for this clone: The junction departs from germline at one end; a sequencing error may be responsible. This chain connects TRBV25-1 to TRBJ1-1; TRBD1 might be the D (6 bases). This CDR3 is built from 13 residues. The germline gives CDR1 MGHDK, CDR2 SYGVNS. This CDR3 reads CASSQGWDTEAFF. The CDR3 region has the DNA TGTGCCAGCAGCCAGGGCTGGGACACTGAAGCATTCTTT.